This T cell receptor (beta chain) came from a study of T cell responses to AZD1222 COVID-19 vaccine. Points from the study as a whole: Unmutated regions of variants are reportedly targeted by nearly half of spike-specific TCRs. Spike-specific TCR breadth and depth were elevated following two AZD1222 doses.

Germline lookup yields CDR1 SQVTM and CDR2 ANQGSEA. The CDR3 contains 14 residues. Trimming cost V 4 bases and J 3 bases, with 13 bases left between them. On this clone itself: Its antigen is currently unknown.

Repertoires were generated with immunoSEQ multiplex PCR, while TCRdb's copy carries only in-frame clones and drops some. The sample shows approximately 190,000 clones, approximately 91% of them seen only once. The genes are TRBV29-1 and TRBJ2-1; possibly TRBD2 for D (6 bases). The source material was peripheral blood, sampled on day 0 of AZD1222 vaccination. The clonotype originates from an adult in good health. The CDR3 DNA reads as TGCAGCGTTGGCATCGGGACTTTCTACAATGAGCAGTTCTTC. The encoded protein is CSVGIGTFYNEQFF.